The sequence of this T cell receptor (beta chain) was determined in a study of patients and donors after allogeneic stem cell transplantation. CDR3 length: 14 amino acids. Germline V gene data show CDR1 as DFQATT and CDR2 as SNEGSKA (reference sequence). TCRdb analysed the RT-PCR reads with MiXCR anew, one entry per CDR3 protein. The table lists about 230,000 distinct CDR3 sequences, 11% to 15% of them singletons. The source material was blood, either unsorted or a sorted T cell fraction (not recorded which). The chain joins TRBV20-1 to TRBJ2-6; no clear D. The TCR comes from a human donor who was either an allogeneic HSCT recipient or a stem cell or donor lymphocyte infusion donor (not recorded which). It is not recorded whose cells these are; they may come from a transplant donor. In DNA, the CDR3 is TGCGGAATAATCCCCCGCTCTGGGGCCAACGTCCTGACTTTC. It specifies CGIIPRSGANVLTF.